Shown below are 10 T cell receptor beta chains from a single sample sequenced in a study of T cell responses to AZD1222 COVID-19 vaccine. The repertoire was sequenced with immunoSEQ multiplex PCR; TCRdb's copy has only in-frame clones and lacks some. The sample has about 67,000 clones, roughly 84% seen once; the top ten hold about 20%. The specimen comprised peripheral blood, sampled on day 0 of AZD1222 vaccination. The receptors originated from an adult in good health.

The chain recombines TRBV18 with TRBJ2-1, with unresolved D. The CDR3 spans 13 residues. V lost 2 bases, J lost 3 bases, and 5 bases lay in between. The germline V gene has CDR1 KGHSH and CDR2 LQKENI. The CDR3 here is CASSPFDYNEQFF. CDR3 in DNA: TGTGCCAGCTCACCATTCGACTACAATGAGCAGTTCTTC.

Only a few counts were recorded for this clone. This chain uses TRBV5-5 with TRBJ2-7; no firm D call. V gave up 0 bases and J gave up 0 bases, with 7 bases separating them. Germline CDR1 and CDR2: SGHKS and YYEKEE (reference sequence). There are 14 residues in the CDR3. CDR3 loop: CASSLELRSYEQYF. The CDR3 DNA follows: TGTGCCAGCAGCTTGGAACTCCGCTCCTACGAGCAGTACTTC.

The rearrangement joins TRBV28 to TRBJ1-5; no clear D. Germline V lookup: CDR1 MDHEN, CDR2 SYDVKM. CDR3 size: 14 residues. The V end was cut by 5 bases, the J end by 3 bases, with 11 bases between. The CDR3 region is CASSRYRDNQPQHF. For the CDR3, the DNA is TGTGCCAGCAGTAGGTACAGAGACAATCAGCCCCAGCATTTT.

With regard to this clone: Other DNA sequences in this sample translate to the same CDR3. V usage is TRBV14 and J usage is TRBJ1-5; 7 bases are a match to TRBD1. The germline CDR1 and CDR2 sequences are SGHDN and FVKESK. The CDR3 extends over 13 amino acids. The ends lost 3 bases at V and 7 bases at J; junction bases unmatched: 3. The CDR3 bases are TGTGCCAGCAGCCAGTGGACAGGACAGCCCCAGCATTTT. It yields the protein CASSQWTGQPQHF. Full variable domain (missing parts from reference TRBV14 and TRBJ1-5): EAGVTQFPSHSVIEKGQTVTLRCDPISGHDNLYWYRRVMGKEIKFLLHFVKESKQDESGMPNNRFLAERTGGTYSTLKVQPAELEDSGVYFCASSQWTGQPQHFGDGTRLSIL.

The chain joins TRBV5-4 to TRBJ2-7; D might be TRBD2 (6 bases). This CDR3 spans 16 amino acids. V gave up 4 bases and J gave up 2 bases, with 19 bases separating them. CDR1 is SGHNT, CDR2 YYREEE, per germline (reference sequence). CDR3 in DNA: TGTGCCAGCAGCCCCGGCGGAGGGTCGGGAGCCTACGAGCAGTACTTC. Amino acid sequence: CASSPGGGSGAYEQYF.

The chain combines TRBV6-5 with TRBJ1-5; D possibly corresponds to TRBD1 (6 bases). V lost 5 bases and J lost 0, with 11 bases in between. This CDR3 region has 15 residues. CDR1 is MNHEY and CDR2 is SVGAGI in the germline V gene. The CDR3 spells CASSTDRNSNQPQHF. CDR3 in DNA: TGTGCCAGCAGTACGGACAGAAATAGCAATCAGCCCCAGCATTTT.

The chain is built from TRBV18 and TRBJ2-3; D gene uncertain. Germline V gene lookup returns CDR1 KGHSH and CDR2 LQKENI. Deletions cut 3 bases from V and 3 bases from J, with 10 bases between. The CDR3 has 14 amino acids. CDR3 region: CASSPTYQTDTQYF. CDR3 nucleotides: TGTGCCAGCTCACCGACGTACCAAACAGATACGCAGTATTTT.

The rearrangement joins TRBV5-1 to TRBJ2-5, with D possibly matching TRBD2 (6 bases). Germline CDR1 is SGHRS and CDR2 is YFSETQ. The CDR3 loop spans 15 amino acids. V shed 4 bases and J shed 5 bases, with 18 bases lying between them. CDR3 nucleotide sequence: TGCGCCAGCAGCCCGGGGGACTTTACGGGGGAGACCCAGTACTTC. Amino acid sequence: CASSPGDFTGETQYF.

This chain links TRBV28 with TRBJ1-2, with D unclear. Per the germline V gene, CDR1 is MDHEN and CDR2 is SYDVKM. The V end lost 4 bases, the J end lost 4 bases, and 10 bases lay between the germline ends. CDR3 length equals 13 residues. CDR3 nucleotide sequence: TGTGCCAGCAGTTCAACAACCGCCTATGGCTACACCTTC. Its translation is CASSSTTAYGYTF.

This chain connects TRBV11-3 to TRBJ2-3; no clear D. Germline V gene lookup returns CDR1 SGHNT and CDR2 YENEEA. Trimming stripped 0 bases from V and 3 bases from J, with 4 bases between. CDR3 length: 13 amino acids. In DNA form, the CDR3 reads TGTGCCAGCAGCTTAGAGCGTACAGATACGCAGTATTTT. Protein: CASSLERTDTQYF. Drawing the rest from reference TRBV11-3 and TRBJ2-3, the complete variable domain is EAGVVQSPRYKIIEKKQPVAFWCNPISGHNTLYWYLQNLGQGPELLIRYENEEAVDDSQLPKDRFSAERLKGVDSTLKIQPAELGDSAVYLCASSLERTDTQYFGPGTRLTVL.